This is a list of T cell receptor beta chains from one sample in a study of shared clonotypes between healthy human individuals. Assay: immunoSEQ multiplex PCR; the TCRdb copy retains only in-frame clones and omits some. The repertoire has around 2,000,000 clones, roughly 95% of them found once; the top ten carry roughly 0.13%. Sequencing input: naive CD4+ T cells sorted from blood. Every receptor here comes from a man between 18 and 35 years old in good health. Both conserved end residues are part of each CDR3. D genes are given only for firm matches. Where a row states a size, it is once, few, many or the class of an expanded clone; other rows omit it.

V	size	J	D	DNA	CDR3
TRBV5-4	-	TRBJ2-5	TRBD1	TGTGCCAGCAGCTTGGCTGCCGAACAGGGGAGTATGGAGACCCAGTACTTC	CASSLAAEQGSMETQYF
TRBV10-3	-	TRBJ2-1	TRBD2	TGTGCCATCAGTGAGCCGAGCGGGAGGGCGGCCAATGAGCAGTTCTTC	CAISEPSGRAANEQFF
TRBV18	-	TRBJ1-2	-	TGTGCCAGCTCACCTGTTGCGGGGGAATTTGTTTATGGCTACACCTTC	CASSPVAGEFVYGYTF
TRBV7-9	-	TRBJ1-2	-	TGTGCCAGCAGCGCCTTCGGGGGCTACACCTTC	CASSAFGGYTF
TRBV7-2	-	TRBJ2-7	TRBD1	TGTGCCAGCAGCAACCTGGACAGGGTCTCTTACGAGCAGTACTTC	CASSNLDRVSYEQYF
TRBV30	-	TRBJ1-4	-	TGTGCCTGGAGTGAGACGTGGCAGGGACGGGATAATGAAAAACTGTTTTTT	CAWSETWQGRDNEKLFF
TRBV18	-	TRBJ2-3	TRBD2	TGTGCCAGCTCACCCTTAGCGGGGGCGGCAGATACGCAGTATTTT	CASSPLAGAADTQYF
TRBV19	-	TRBJ2-7	-	TGTGCCAGTAGTATTGTTGGCGGGGATTACGAGCAGTACTTC	CASSIVGGDYEQYF
TRBV4-2	-	TRBJ2-7	-	TGTGCCAGCAGCCAAGCTCTAGGGAATGGCTACGAGCAGTACTTC	CASSQALGNGYEQYF
TRBV19	-	TRBJ1-6	-	TGTGCCAGTAGCGATCCGGGACGGGCGAGCCGGACCTATAATTCACCCCTCCACTTT	CASSDPGRASRTYNSPLHF
TRBV7-2	-	TRBJ2-3	TRBD1	TGTGCCAGCAGCTTAAGGGGACAGGGGGCGAATACGCAGTATTTT	CASSLRGQGANTQYF
TRBV14	-	TRBJ2-4	-	TGTGCCAGCAGCCAAGATCGCGCAGGTATACAGTACTTC	CASSQDRAGIQYF
TRBV6-5	-	TRBJ2-7	TRBD1	TGTGCCAGCAGTTACGCCGGACAGGGAGGCTACGAGCAGTACTTC	CASSYAGQGGYEQYF
TRBV4-1	-	TRBJ2-7	-	TGCGCCAGCAGCCAAGTAGCAGGGACCTACGAGCAGTACTTC	CASSQVAGTYEQYF
TRBV10-3	-	TRBJ1-6	TRBD1	TGTGCCATCAGTGAAGGGACAGGGCAAAATTCACCCCTCCACTTT	CAISEGTGQNSPLHF
TRBV6-5	-	TRBJ2-6	-	TGTGCCAGCAGCCAGGAGGGCTCTGGGGCCAACGTCCTGACTTTC	CASSQEGSGANVLTF
TRBV7-2	-	TRBJ1-3	-	TGTGCCAGCAGCTTAGGGTGGCGAGCAAGTCGGGCAAACACCATATATTTT	CASSLGWRASRANTIYF
TRBV10-3	-	TRBJ1-3	-	TGTGCCATCAGTGAGTCGGGCAGTGTAGGAAACACCATATATTTT	CAISESGSVGNTIYF
TRBV5-1	-	TRBJ2-7	TRBD2	TGCGCCAGCAGCCCAGGGACTAGCGGGAGGGTGGGCGTCTACGAGCAGTACTTC	CASSPGTSGRVGVYEQYF
TRBV7-2	-	TRBJ2-3	TRBD2	TGTGCCAGCAGCTTAGCGCCAGTAGCGGGAGGACCCACAGATACGCAGTATTTT	CASSLAPVAGGPTDTQYF
TRBV29-1	-	TRBJ2-3	TRBD1	TGCAGCGTTGAATTACAGGGGATGAATACGCAGTATTTT	CSVELQGMNTQYF
TRBV5-4	-	TRBJ2-7	-	TGTGCCAGCAGCTTGGTACTCTCCTACGAGCAGTACTTC	CASSLVLSYEQYF
TRBV11-2	-	TRBJ2-2	-	TGTGCCAGCAGCTCTATCCGGGGGCGTAATGGCGGGGAGCTGTTTTTT	CASSSIRGRNGGELFF
TRBV30	-	TRBJ2-3	TRBD2	TGTGCCTGGGCTGGGACTAGCGGATACACAGATACGCAGTATTTT	CAWAGTSGYTDTQYF
TRBV27	-	TRBJ2-2	-	TGTGCCAGCAAAGATGAAGGGAACACCGGGGAGCTGTTTTTT	CASKDEGNTGELFF
TRBV27	-	TRBJ2-3	TRBD2	TGTGCCAGCAGTGTCCGACTAGCGGGGGGTAGAGGAGATACGCAGTATTTT	CASSVRLAGGRGDTQYF
TRBV5-1	-	TRBJ2-7	TRBD2	TGCGCCAGCAGCTTGGAACTAGCGGGTCGAACCCACGAGCAGTACTTC	CASSLELAGRTHEQYF
TRBV2	once	TRBJ2-3	-	TGTGCCAGCAGTGAAGCGTTGGAATCCCCCACAGATACGCAGTATTTT	CASSEALESPTDTQYF
TRBV6-5	-	TRBJ1-1	-	TGTGCCAGCAGACCCAGTTCCACTGAAGCTTTCTTT	CASRPSSTEAFF
TRBV30	-	TRBJ2-7	-	TGTGCCTGGAGCGTAGAGTCAGGGCGCTACGAGCAGTACTTC	CAWSVESGRYEQYF
TRBV10-3	-	TRBJ2-2	-	TGTGCCATCACAGGGGGAGCCCCGGGGGCCGGGGAGCTGTTTTTT	CAITGGAPGAGELFF
TRBV2	-	TRBJ2-1	-	TGTGCCAGCAGTGATCCCCGGGAAAAGACAGGACGTAATGAGCAGTTCTTC	CASSDPREKTGRNEQFF
TRBV5-6	-	TRBJ2-3	-	TGTGCCAGCAGCGCGTGGCCAGATACGCAGTATTTT	CASSAWPDTQYF
TRBV2	-	TRBJ1-4	-	TGTGCCAGCAGCCAAGGAGGTGAACTGTTTTTT	CASSQGGELFF
TRBV6-5	-	TRBJ1-4	-	TGTGCCAGCTCTTCCTCTGCTGCAACTAATGAAAAACTGTTTTTT	CASSSSAATNEKLFF
TRBV2	-	TRBJ2-5	-	TGTGCCAGCAATACAATCGGGTGGTATGGCTCCCAAGAGACCCAGTACTTC	CASNTIGWYGSQETQYF
TRBV30	once	TRBJ1-6	-	TGTGCCTGGAGTGTTTGGACCTATTCACCCCTCCACTTT	CAWSVWTYSPLHF
TRBV19	-	TRBJ1-1	-	TGTGCCAGTCGAGGGAGGGGTGTGAACACTGAAGCTTTCTTT	CASRGRGVNTEAFF
TRBV4-3	-	TRBJ2-5	-	TGCGCCAGCAGCCAAGACCGGCGAGAGACCCAGTACTTC	CASSQDRRETQYF
TRBV4-1	-	TRBJ2-7	TRBD2	TGCGCCAGCAGCCAAGAACGTTCGGGAGGGCCCCTTGGGTCCTACGAGCAGTACTTC	CASSQERSGGPLGSYEQYF